These 21 T cell receptor beta chains were sequenced from one sample in a study of T cells expressing NK-cell markers. Each CDR3 protein gets one entry in TCRdb, which reprocessed the 5' RACE reads and gives no DNA. The listing records some 600,000 distinct CDR3 sequences. What was sequenced was blood T cells: a sorted CD56 or NKG2C T cell subset, CD4+ or CD8+ T cells, or bulk PBMC T cells (not recorded which). The receptor source for this set is a man between 18 and 35 years old in good health.

The V and J genes are TRBV5-1 and TRBJ2-3. CDR1 is SGHRS and CDR2 is YFSETQ in the germline V gene. This CDR3 is 14 amino acids long. The CDR3 spells CASRLGGIYDTQYF. Combining the CDR3 with reference TRBV5-1 and TRBJ2-3 gives the whole variable domain KAGVTQTPRYLIKTRGQQVTLSCSPISGHRSVSWYQQTPGQGLQFLFEYFSETQRNKGNFPGRFSGRQFSNSRSEMNVSTLELGDSALYLCASRLGGIYDTQYFGPGTRLTVL.

This chain connects TRBV10-3 to TRBJ2-5; without DNA, the TCRdb call of TRBD1 cannot be checked. CDR3 size: 14 residues. The V gene's germline CDR1 is ENHRY and CDR2 SYGVKD. CDR3 sequence reads: CAISEPPYQETQYF.

The J gene is TRBJ2-5, the V gene TRBV7-3. Germline V gene data show CDR1 as SGHTA and CDR2 as FQGTGA. The CDR3 totals 13 residues. CDR3 residues: CASSATSGETQYF.

V is TRBV4-1 and J is TRBJ2-7; TCRdb reports TRBD1, a call that lacks DNA to check it against. This CDR3 is 15 amino acids long. The V gene's germline CDR1 is MGHRA and CDR2 YSYEKL. The CDR3 loop reads CASSHRVPSSYEQYF.

The chain carries TRBV6-2 or TRBV6-3 and TRBJ2-4. Per germline, CDR1 MNHEY and CDR2 SVGEGT. This CDR3 has 12 amino acids. The CDR3: CASSNSRNIQYF.

The V gene is TRBV5-1, the J gene TRBJ2-1; checking the TCRdb D call of TRBD1 is not possible without DNA. This CDR3 spans 16 amino acids. Germline V gives CDR1 SGHRS, CDR2 YFSETQ. The chain's CDR3 is CASSTQVGGVYNEQFF.

The CDR3 is CSVGPGGFNQPQHF. The V gene is TRBV29-1, the J gene TRBJ1-5; TCRdb returns TRBD1, unconfirmable since there is no DNA. The CDR3 is 14 amino acids. CDR1 and CDR2 from the germline V gene are SQVTM and ANQGSEA.

CDR3 region: CASSLPRGTLTDTQYF. V gene TRBV11-1 combines with J gene TRBJ2-3; TCRdb indicates TRBD1, and absent DNA this call remains unverified. The germline V gene has CDR1 SGHAT and CDR2 FQDESV (reference sequence). This CDR3 contains 16 residues.

This chain uses TRBV2 with TRBJ2-1. Germline V gene lookup returns CDR1 SNHLY and CDR2 FYNNEI. The CDR3 is made up of 15 amino acids. CDR3 region: CASSGVADSYNEQFF.

The V and J genes are TRBV11-1 and TRBJ2-3; TCRdb returns TRBD2, unconfirmable since there is no DNA. This CDR3 contains 17 residues. Germline V gene lookup returns CDR1 SGHAT and CDR2 FQDESV (reference sequence). CDR3 region: CASSFLTSGSITDTQYF. The full variable domain, in which reference TRBV11-1 and TRBJ2-3 provide the parts outside the CDR3, is EAEVAQSPRYKITEKSQAVAFWCDPISGHATLYWYRQILGQGPELLVQFQDESVVDDSQLPKDRFSAERLKGVDSTLKIQPAELGDSAMYLCASSFLTSGSITDTQYFGPGTRLTVL.

The rearrangement uses TRBV4-1 and TRBJ1-6. CDR1 is MGHRA, CDR2 YSYEKL, per germline. CDR3 size: 17 residues. CDR3 residues: CASSQDPQELNNSPLHF.

The chain employs TRBV7-2 and TRBJ1-5. This CDR3 comprises 15 residues. Per germline, CDR1 SGHTA and CDR2 FQGNSA. The CDR3 reads CASSLYRNPNQPQHF.

J is TRBJ2-7 and V is TRBV12-3 or TRBV12-4; TCRdb returns TRBD2, unconfirmable since there is no DNA. This CDR3 region has 15 residues. The chain's CDR3 is CASSLSGLQNYEQYF.

V is TRBV25-1 and J is TRBJ2-3; without DNA, the TCRdb call of TRBD1 cannot be checked. Germline V gives CDR1 MGHDK, CDR2 SYGVNS. The CDR3 has 16 amino acids. The CDR3 sequence is CASSEYSAGLTDTQYF.

The CDR3 is CASSYSNVLAGGLLNEQFF. The chain is built from TRBV6-2 or TRBV6-3 and TRBJ2-1; TCRdb designates TRBD2, a call that cannot be tested without DNA. Germline CDR1 and CDR2: MNHEY and SVGEGT. The CDR3 loop spans 19 amino acids.

V is TRBV7-9 and J is TRBJ2-1; there is no DNA to check the TCRdb D call of TRBD1. Germline CDR1 is SEHNR and CDR2 is FQNEAQ (reference sequence). The CDR3 has 15 residues. CDR3 amino acids: CASSFGWRSRGEQFF.

The V and J genes are TRBV18 and TRBJ2-5. CDR1 and CDR2 from the germline V gene are KGHSH and LQKENI. This CDR3 spans 15 amino acids. CDR3 residues: CASSPRVQTPETQYF. Filled out from reference TRBV18 and TRBJ2-5, the complete variable domain reads NAGVMQNPRHLVRRRGQEARLRCSPMKGHSHVYWYRQLPEEGLKFMVYLQKENIIDESGMPKERFSAEFPKEGPSILRIQQVVRGDSAAYFCASSPRVQTPETQYFGPGTRLLVL.

The J gene is TRBJ2-1, the V gene TRBV20-1. The CDR3 is 19 amino acids. Germline loops: CDR1 DFQATT, CDR2 SNEGSKA (reference sequence). This chain's CDR3 is CSARDLTGSGGNAYNEQFF.

The V call is TRBV7-2, the J call TRBJ2-2; TCRdb selects TRBD2, and the lack of DNA leaves this call unchecked. CDR3 length: 17 amino acids. The V gene's germline CDR1 is SGHTA and CDR2 FQGNSA. CDR3 protein: CASSLGGRVSGTGELFF.

The gene calls are TRBV27 and TRBJ1-5; TCRdb lists TRBD1, though no DNA is available to test this call. Germline V gene data show CDR1 as MNHEY and CDR2 as SMNVEV (reference sequence). The CDR3 length is 14 residues. The CDR3: CATRGSGINQPQHF.

J is TRBJ1-4 and V is TRBV11-1; TCRdb reports TRBD1, a call that lacks DNA to check it against. The CDR3 spans 14 residues. Germline CDR1 SGHAT, CDR2 FQDESV (reference sequence). The CDR3 is CASSLGAPNEKLFF.